What follows is one T cell receptor beta chain and its context. Its antigen remains unknown. The data belong to a study of OX40 agonist ivuxolimab in advanced cancers. On the study more broadly: Ivuxolimab, an antibody that agonizes OX40 (CD134), was administered to the patients. Cohort: approximately 83% men, mean age 60, aged about 23 to 79. Overall study results and limits: Certain nonresponders likewise exhibited a low normalized T-cell clonal expansion.

This CDR3 is 14 amino acids long. The V end lost 1 base, the J end lost 7 bases, and 11 bases lay between the germline ends. CDR1 SEHNR and CDR2 FQNEAQ come from the germline V gene (reference sequence). Libraries were prepared by immunoSEQ multiplex PCR; TCRdb keeps only in-frame clonotypes and omits some of them. Of about 37,000 clones listed, about 85% are singletons. Source: CD4+ or CD8+ T cells sorted from blood, taken in a trial of the OX40 agonist ivuxolimab. The chain carries TRBV7-9 and TRBJ1-5; D call uncertain. This clonotype was obtained from an adult with an advanced solid tumor such as melanoma, head and neck, liver or kidney cancer. The CDR3 protein is CASSLEAVGQPQHF. The CDR3 region has the DNA TGTGCCAGCAGCTTAGAGGCGGTAGGGCAGCCCCAGCATTTT.